This is a list of T cell receptor beta chains from one sample in a study of cytotoxic CD8 clonotypes in ibrutinib-treated CLL. The method was immunoSEQ multiplex PCR; TCRdb's version includes in-frame clones alone and lacks a portion of them. This table holds more than 150,000 clones, around 72% found once. This specimen was PBMCs, taken after 24 months of ibrutinib treatment. The source is a human donor with chronic lymphocytic leukemia. CDR3s leave out the opening cysteine and the closing phenylalanine or tryptophan. Fields, in order: V gene, CDR3 protein.

v_call: TRBV7-2; cdr3_aa: ASSLHRQETQY
v_call: TRBV4-3; cdr3_aa: ASSPRDWSTDTQY
v_call: TRBV27; cdr3_aa: ASSLRGAAYEQY
v_call: TRBV29-1; cdr3_aa: SVGSYEQY
v_call: TRBV6-6; cdr3_aa: ASSYQGRSYNEQF
v_call: TRBV5-5; cdr3_aa: ASSPWDRGREQY
v_call: TRBV4-2; cdr3_aa: ASSQEGETQY
v_call: TRBV4-3; cdr3_aa: ASSHTGSDEKLF
v_call: TRBV7-2; cdr3_aa: ASSLFGGASSYEQY
v_call: TRBV5-1; cdr3_aa: ASSLGGSSTDTQY
v_call: TRBV28; cdr3_aa: ASSSGLAQSWNEQF
v_call: TRBV27; cdr3_aa: ASSKTGTAPGHYGYT
v_call: TRBV18; cdr3_aa: ASSPTIFRELF
v_call: TRBV6-5; cdr3_aa: ASRGDRGPYNEQF
v_call: TRBV4-3; cdr3_aa: ASSQELAGFSSYNEQF
v_call: TRBV27; cdr3_aa: ASSPWSNQPQH
v_call: TRBV5-1; cdr3_aa: ASSPRTPGQGMSEQF
v_call: TRBV4-3; cdr3_aa: ASSQAGMGGTQY
v_call: TRBV27; cdr3_aa: ASRRTGHQPQH
v_call: TRBV28; cdr3_aa: ASSWGNQPQH
v_call: TRBV5-1; cdr3_aa: ASSRWTSANTDTQY
v_call: TRBV19; cdr3_aa: ATQVGRGYT
v_call: TRBV18; cdr3_aa: ASSEGGHINEQF
v_call: TRBV7-8; cdr3_aa: ASSEGQMNTEAF
v_call: TRBV7-2; cdr3_aa: ASSLLMGDTEAF
v_call: TRBV6-5; cdr3_aa: ASSYRDRGKSREQY
v_call: TRBV7-9; cdr3_aa: ASTLRQGANTEAF
v_call: TRBV5-1; cdr3_aa: ASSRGLAGSEQY
v_call: TRBV29-1; cdr3_aa: SVDFVGAGGPQETQY